Only a few counts were recorded for the clone carrying this T cell receptor beta chain. Germline CDR1 is SQVTM and CDR2 is ANQGSEA. This CDR3 is built from 16 residues. Deletions cut 0 bases from V and 3 bases from J, with 14 bases between. Extracted RNA was reverse transcribed into cDNA, the sequencing template. The data were produced by immunoSEQ multiplex PCR, yet TCRdb's version contains in-frame clones alone and is incomplete. The data hold more than 95,000 clones, with about 50% observed a single time. The sample is drawn from a study of CD8+ T cells in alopecia areata. The source of this sequence is a human donor with alopecia areata. What was sequenced was NKG2D-low CD8+ T cells sorted from blood. The chain employs TRBV29-1 and TRBJ1-4; D is unclear. CDR3 sequence: CSVEDQLGPPNEKLFF. The CDR3 DNA reads TGCAGCGTTGAAGATCAACTAGGGCCCCCTAATGAAAAACTGTTTTTT.